This T cell receptor (beta chain) was documented in a study of spatial heterogeneity in lung cancer (dated by TCRdb to between 2017 and 2020). General notes on the study: Beta-chain transcripts were consistently detected in greater numbers than alpha-chain transcripts, which likely reflects a higher abundance of beta-chain transcripts. TCR transcript counts in tumor regions correlated strongly with a T cell transcriptional module score from matched bulk RNA-seq. In non-small cell lung cancer, the study made a quantitative comparison of TCR alpha and beta repertoires among multiple tumor regions, matched nontumor lung and blood. In the raw uncorrected reads, each unique combination of TCR and UMI appeared more than ten times on average. Nonsynonymous mutation counts, determined by whole-exome sequencing of tumor tissue, were related to TCR repertoire features. At surgery, both alpha and beta chains were TCR-sequenced in 220 tumor regions, approximately 64 matched nontumor lung samples and around 50 PBMC samples. The full study reports these points: The tumor nonsynonymous mutation count correlated with the number of expanded alpha and beta TCRs within the tumor. Additional single-cell paired TCR alpha and beta sequencing was considered necessary to confirm, at a functional level, the hypothesis that regional TCRs recognize regional mutations. TCR-seq coverage of tumor T cells was estimated to be only 6% to 7.5% for alpha chains and about 12% for beta chains. The count of ubiquitous expanded TCRs correlated with the count of ubiquitous nonsynonymous mutations, and the count of regional expanded TCRs correlated with the count of regional nonsynonymous mutations.

There are 13 amino acids in the CDR3, from cysteine to phenylalanine inclusive. Kept here is only the CDR3 DNA, which spans 39 bases and is read in frame from base 1. V and J lose 2 bases and 5 bases, and a span of 10 bases separates them. Via the germline V gene, CDR1 is SGHDT and CDR2 YYEEEE. According to the study, the label for this sample's time point signals: sample taken at primary tumor resection. The donors were 70 or so patients from the lung TRACERx cohort who had early-stage, untreated non-small cell lung cancer. TCR sequencing used whole RNA extracted from tumor and nontumor lung tissue, or from cryopreserved PBMC samples, without cell sorting. A patient was chosen for TCR sequencing only when enough RNA was available from at least two tumor regions. A lung pathologist reviewed the tumor and adjacent nontumor lung specimens before the specimens were selected. This clonotype was seen more than once but under ten times. It lacks a known antigen. Base qualities are missing; no much larger clone stands one base away.

Library preparation used 5' RACE. Reads for this sample came from a NextSeq 500. The TCR library protocol attached a unique molecular identifier to each TCR cDNA molecule to allow correction of PCR and sequencing errors. Under the source paper's analysis protocol: TCR identification, UMI-based error correction and CDR3 extraction were all carried out with Decombinator tools. Expanded TCRs were defined as those above a frequency of 2 per 1,000, corresponding to the top 1% of the tumor frequency distribution. Expanded tumor TCRs were classed as regional if statistically deemed absent (corrected P<0.05) from at least one tumor region, otherwise ubiquitous. Each repertoire was subsampled 100 times to 5,000 TCRs, after which Renyi diversity was computed with the R vegan package. CDR3 similarity networks were built from amino acid triplet string-kernel similarity, connecting CDR3s with pairwise similarity above 0.82. Clones were called with MiXCR by TCRdb after fastp trimmed the public reads at Q25, and only in-frame beta chains were retained. Duplicate CDR3 protein sequences are folded into a single record with the most common DNA and genes. TCRdb assigned the V and J calls; the authors' analysis was not used. This sample holds about 740 distinct CDR3 sequences; 39% were observed only once. The leading ten clones occupy around 26% of the sample.

The TCR originated in a male donor with early-stage non-small cell lung cancer. The rearranged segments are TRBV5-6 and TRBJ1-1; the D gene cannot be named for sure. This specimen consisted of lung tumor tissue, obtained at surgery. The nucleotides are TGTGCCAGCAGCTTCCTTCGGGGAACTGAAGCTTTCTTT. It is translated as CASSFLRGTEAFF. Where the CDR3 stops, the reference TRBV5-6 and TRBJ1-1 genes take over; the full variable domain is DAGVTQSPTHLIKTRGQQVTLRCSPKSGHDTVSWYQQALGQGPQFIFQYYEEEERQRGNFPDRFSGHQFPNYSSELNVNALLLGDSALYLCASSFLRGTEAFFGQGTRLTVV.